This TCR beta chain appears in the sequencing data of a study of blood T cells in healthy people across ages. In terms of origin and age, donors were healthy Caucasian individuals from Russia aged about 6 to 90. There are a few counts of this clonotype. What it recognizes is unknown. This CDR3 has 14 amino acids. Germline V CDR1 and CDR2: SGHRS, YFSETQ. Trimming left V 4 bases short and J 1 base short, with 11 bases between. Study results and caveats: Diversity of TCR beta per million T cells declined in a roughly linear way with age.

Next came a second PCR, run for about 7 to 11 cycles, which used a sample-barcoded 5' primer along with a J-beta primer mix. CDR3-containing paired-end reads numbered at least 2.5 million in each sample. TCRdb re-called the 5' RACE reads with MiXCR, one entry per CDR3 protein. Of 1.5 million to 2 million distinct CDR3 sequences detected, 28% appear once; the ten largest clones hold roughly 8.2%. Sequencing used blood. This TCR was sampled from a woman between 25 and 40 years old in good health. This chain joins TRBV5-1 and TRBJ2-5, with D possibly matching TRBD2 (6 bases). CDR3 bases: TGCGCCAGCAGCCCGGGGGAACCCCAAGAGACCCAGTACTTC. This codes for CASSPGEPQETQYF.